This T cell receptor (beta chain) came from a study of T-cell memory formation after mild COVID-19 (dated by TCRdb to the early 2020s). For the wider study: TCR sequence clusters from the two donors were largely donor specific. In a couple of donors, T-cell clones that expanded and contracted after mild COVID-19 were followed by sequencing TCRalpha and TCRbeta repertoires longitudinally. The cohort was made up of two young adult volunteers, one female and one male, who were previously healthy. The investigation overall reported the following: From day 15 to 85, contracting clones showed balanced CD4/CD8 phenotypes, whereas a second wave of clones that expanded from day 15 to 37 leaned towards CD4+. Some responding clones were detected in pre-infection memory, which suggested that pre-existing cross-reactive memory T cells had joined the SARS-CoV-2 response. The study covered only a couple of mild cases, and larger cohorts including severe cases with pre-infection samples were considered necessary. SARS-CoV-2 specificity of the second-wave clones peaking on day 37 was not confirmed. Contracting CD4+ clones appeared mostly in the CM and EM memory subsets, whereas CD8+ clones were enriched in EMRA.

This clonotype occurred many times. The specificity of this receptor is unknown. Base qualities are not provided; no much larger clone lies one nucleotide away. The CDR3 goes from the cysteine to the phenylalanine over 19 residues. Just CDR3 DNA is preserved here, 57 bases in frame from base 1. CDR1 and CDR2 (SGDLS, YYNGEE) derive from the germline V gene. V lost 2 bases and J lost 0 bases, and the count of bases not matched to a germline gene is 9. Ficoll-Paque density gradient centrifugation was the method used to isolate PBMCs. The sequencer was an Illumina NovaSeq 6000. TCRalpha and TCRbeta cDNA libraries were built by 5'RACE with constant-segment primers, adding sample barcodes and unique molecular identifiers. Trizol reagent was used to extract RNA from every sample. Amplification of the libraries took two PCR steps, and the second step added a second sample barcode plus Illumina TruSeq adapters. Sequencing of libraries was performed on an Illumina NovaSeq with 2 x 150 bp paired-end reads. On the study's bioinformatics: Reads were demultiplexed and collapsed into UMI-guided consensus sequences with migec v1.2.7. Using mixcr v2.1.11, UMI consensuses were aligned to TRA and TRB V and J templates and then assembled into clonotypes. Expanded or contracted clonotypes were those called significant by both edgeR and NoisET, with noise models trained on biological replicates. For edgeR calls, the cutoffs were a false discovery rate-adjusted p below 0.01 and a log2 fold-change threshold of 1. As an exploratory analysis of dynamics, max-normalized trajectories of the 1000 most abundant clonotypes were examined by PCA with hierarchical clustering. Separately sequenced CD4+ and CD8+ repertoires were used to assign the CD4 or CD8 phenotype of responding clones. TCRdb trimmed public reads at Q25 via fastp, called clones via MiXCR and kept in-frame beta chains. Under each unique CDR3 protein, matching rows form one entry showing the most common genes and DNA. The V and J calls were determined by TCRdb, not by the authors. The sample includes 350,000 to 400,000 distinct CDR3 sequences, with approximately 21% observed a single time. The ten largest clones add up to roughly an eighth of the sample.

The sequence is built from TRBV9 and TRBJ2-1, with 12 bases matching TRBD2. The clonotype was recovered from an adult woman who had mild COVID-19 (a few samples of this study predate the infection). The sample titles of this study are shuffled in the database, so cell type and time point are left out; the donor was told from shared clones. The sequenced sample consisted of PBMCs or a T cell subset sorted from them (not recorded which). The DNA reads as follows: TGTGCCAGCAGCGTGGGACTAGCGGGCGCTGGCCTCTCCTACAATGAGCAGTTCTTC. Its protein is CASSVGLAGAGLSYNEQFF.